The next 17 T cell receptor beta chains were all read from a single sample in a study of shared clonotypes between healthy human individuals. TCRdb keeps only in-frame clones here, not all; method: immunoSEQ multiplex PCR. In the table there are roughly 1,000,000 clones, 75% to 80% of which are singletons. Sequencing was done on a sample of memory CD4+ T cells from PBMCs. As for subset: CD45RA-negative fraction. Every receptor here comes from a man between 18 and 35 years old in good health. Some clones in this sample may be carry-over from other donors' samples.

The genes are TRBV5-1 and TRBJ1-4; no clear D gene. With 4 bases removed from V and 6 bases from J, the gap between germline ends came to 19 bases. The CDR3 has 16 amino acids. Germline assignment: CDR1 SGHRS and CDR2 YFSETQ. In DNA, the CDR3 is TGCGCCAGCAGCCCAAGCCTCAGCGGCTTAGATGAAAAACTGTTTTTT. Protein sequence: CASSPSLSGLDEKLFF.

The chain uses TRBV28 and TRBJ2-4; possible D gene TRBD2, 5 bases. This CDR3 is 11 amino acids long. Germline V CDR1 and CDR2: MDHEN, SYDVKM. V lost 2 bases and J 14 bases, leaving 10 bases between the germline ends. CDR3 sequence (DNA): TGTGCCAGCAGTTTAGAGGGTTTTGAGTACTTC. This codes for CASSLEGFEYF. The entire variable domain, with the rest obtained from reference TRBV28 and TRBJ2-4, is as follows: DVKVTQSSRYLVKRTGEKVFLECVQDMDHENMFWYRQDPGLGLRLIYFSYDVKMKEKGDIPEGYSVSREKKERFSLILESASTNQTSMYLCASSLEGFEYFGAGTRLSVL.

This chain connects TRBV7-6 to TRBJ2-6; a possible D gene is TRBD2 (7 bases). Trimming pared 1 base from V and 4 bases from J, leaving 17 bases between. The CDR3 spans 18 residues. Per the germline V gene, CDR1 is SGHVS and CDR2 is FNYEAQ. CDR3 loop: CASSLGFRGALGANVLTF. Here the CDR3 DNA reads TGTGCCAGCAGCTTAGGCTTCCGGGGGGCGTTGGGGGCCAACGTCCTGACTTTC.

V and J are TRBV2 and TRBJ2-1; unclear D gene. V was clipped by 6 bases and J by 6 bases, with 6 bases between them. The length of the CDR3 is 11 residues. Germline values: CDR1 SNHLY, CDR2 FYNNEI. The chain's CDR3 is CASRKLNEQFF. The CDR3 DNA reads as TGTGCCAGCAGGAAGCTCAATGAGCAGTTCTTC.

The chain uses TRBV6-5 and TRBJ2-7, with TRBD2 matching over 7 bases. V lost 7 bases and J lost 3; bases outside the gene matches: 3. CDR3 length: 12 residues. Germline V gives CDR1 MNHEY, CDR2 SVGAGI. The CDR3: CASMGRDYEQYF. CDR3 nucleotide sequence: TGTGCCAGCATGGGGAGGGACTACGAGCAGTACTTC.

This clone was counted only a few times. The chain employs TRBV10-2 and TRBJ1-5; D gene ambiguous. V lost 4 bases, J lost 2 bases, and 15 bases lay in between. The germline gives CDR1 WSHSY, CDR2 SAAADI. The CDR3 totals 16 residues. The CDR3 coding sequence is TGCGCCAGCAGTGCCGGCAGGTCGGATGGCAATCAGCCCCAGCATTTT. Its translation: CASSAGRSDGNQPQHF.

The J gene is TRBJ1-2, the V gene TRBV7-9; 12 nucleotides line up with TRBD1. In germline, CDR1 is SEHNR, CDR2 FQNEAQ (reference sequence). This CDR3 spans 14 amino acids. V was pared by 2 bases and J by 13 bases, with 8 bases of the junction left unmatched. The CDR3: CASSLWDRGQLCTF. CDR3 in DNA: TGTGCCAGCAGCTTATGGGACAGGGGGCAACTCTGCACCTTC.

This clone occurred a few times. This chain links TRBV27 with TRBJ1-2; 8 bases are a match to TRBD1. V was pared by 3 bases and J by 8 bases, with 5 bases of the junction left unmatched. Germline V gives CDR1 MNHEY, CDR2 SMNVEV (reference sequence). This CDR3 contains 13 residues. CDR3 nucleotides: TGTGCCAGCAGTTTCCGGACAGGGCAAGGCTACACCTTC. Residues: CASSFRTGQGYTF.

The chain combines TRBV4-2 with TRBJ2-3; 7 nucleotides line up with TRBD1. The CDR3 covers 15 residues. The V gene end was trimmed by 4 bases and the J gene end by 0 bases; junction bases not matched to a gene: 4. In germline, CDR1 is LGHNA, CDR2 YNFKEQ. CDR3 region: CASSPPQGSTDTQYF. DNA of the CDR3: TGTGCCAGCAGCCCGCCACAGGGGAGCACAGATACGCAGTATTTT.

The chain recombines TRBV21-1 with TRBJ2-7; the table names TRBD2, a call not compared with the DNA. TRBV21-1 is assigned pseudogene status. This CDR3 has 16 residues. The CDR3 is CASSKSGCWSGHEQYF. The CDR3 coding sequence is TGTGCCAGCAGCAAATCTGGGTGTTGGAGTGGCCACGAGCAGTACTTC.

For this clone: Distinct nucleotide sequences in the sample also encode this CDR3. The J gene is TRBJ2-1, the V gene TRBV5-1; D gene unclear. Looked up from germline, CDR1 is SGHRS and CDR2 is YFSETQ. V was pared by 4 bases and J by 0 bases, with 11 bases between. This CDR3 has 15 residues. The CDR3 region has the DNA TGCGCCAGCAGCCCCCTCCCGAGCTCCTACAATGAGCAGTTCTTC. Amino acids: CASSPLPSSYNEQFF.

This clone has more than one count but fewer than ten. This chain connects TRBV19 to TRBJ1-3; 7 bases are a match to TRBD1. The germline V gene has CDR1 LNHDA and CDR2 SQIVND (reference sequence). This CDR3 has 15 residues. V was pared by 10 bases and J by 2 bases, with 11 bases of the junction left unmatched. Here the CDR3 reads CATSTGATPGNTIYF. For the CDR3, the DNA is TGTGCCACCTCAACAGGGGCTACCCCTGGAAACACCATATATTTT.

The chain recombines TRBV19 with TRBJ2-3; D remains unclear. Germline V gene lookup returns CDR1 LNHDA and CDR2 SQIVND (reference sequence). The CDR3 sequence is 14 residues long. V lost 3 bases, J lost 1 base, and 8 bases lay in between. The CDR3 loop is CASSMQVGTDTQYF. CDR3 sequence (DNA): TGTGCCAGTAGTATGCAGGTCGGCACAGATACGCAGTATTTT.

This clone has just a few counts. J is TRBJ2-2 and V is TRBV28, with D unclear. Germline lookup yields CDR1 MDHEN and CDR2 SYDVKM. The ends were cut back, 6 bases at V and 1 base at J, with 15 bases in the middle. This CDR3 contains 16 residues. The CDR3 region has the DNA TGTGCCAGCAGCCTCCCGGGCTTTGGGAACACCGGGGAGCTGTTTTTT. Translated: CASSLPGFGNTGELFF. Looking up the rest from reference TRBV28 and TRBJ2-2 gives the full variable domain: DVKVTQSSRYLVKRTGEKVFLECVQDMDHENMFWYRQDPGLGLRLIYFSYDVKMKEKGDIPEGYSVSREKKERFSLILESASTNQTSMYLCASSLPGFGNTGELFFGEGSRLTVL.

This clone was detected a few times. This chain connects TRBV18 to TRBJ1-2; D ambiguous. Looked up from germline, CDR1 is KGHSH and CDR2 is LQKENI. The CDR3 is made up of 14 amino acids. Trimming pared 2 bases from V and 7 bases from J, leaving 14 bases between. The CDR3 loop is CASSPESPVGGYTF. Written as DNA, the CDR3 is TGTGCCAGCTCACCAGAATCCCCTGTAGGTGGCTACACCTTC.

The chain carries TRBV19 and TRBJ1-2; possible D gene TRBD1, 5 bases. Trimming took off 2 bases at V and 1 base at J, with 11 bases between the two ends. CDR1 and CDR2 from the germline V gene are LNHDA and SQIVND (reference sequence). CDR3 length: 15 residues. Here the CDR3 DNA reads TGTGCCAGTAGTATAAACCGGCAGGGTAACTATGGCTACACCTTC. Its protein product is CASSINRQGNYGYTF.

This clone was counted many times. The sample holds other DNA sequences that translate to the same CDR3. The chain employs TRBV27 and TRBJ2-7; 9 positions match TRBD1. CDR1 and CDR2 (germline): MNHEY, SMNVEV (reference sequence). The length of the CDR3 is 15 residues. The ends lost 6 bases at V and 1 base at J; junction bases unmatched: 7. CDR3: CASSSGQGRSYEQYF. CDR3 bases: TGTGCCAGCAGCTCCGGACAGGGGCGTTCCTACGAGCAGTACTTC.